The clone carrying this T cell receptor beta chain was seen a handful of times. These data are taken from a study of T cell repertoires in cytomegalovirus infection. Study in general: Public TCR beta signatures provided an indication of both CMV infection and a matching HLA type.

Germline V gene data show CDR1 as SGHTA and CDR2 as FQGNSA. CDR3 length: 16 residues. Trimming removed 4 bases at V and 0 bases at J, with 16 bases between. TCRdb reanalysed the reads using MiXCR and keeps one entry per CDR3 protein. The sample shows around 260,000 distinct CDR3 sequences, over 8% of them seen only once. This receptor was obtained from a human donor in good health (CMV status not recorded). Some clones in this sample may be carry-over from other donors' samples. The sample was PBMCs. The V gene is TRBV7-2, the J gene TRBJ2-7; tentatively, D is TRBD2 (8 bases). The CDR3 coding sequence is TGTGCCAGCAGCTCGGGGGGGGACAGCGACTCCTACGAGCAGTACTTC. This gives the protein CASSSGGDSDSYEQYF.